Sequencing of this TCR beta chain was carried out in a study of post-analysis software for immune sequencing data. Whole-study context: Patients with relapsing-remitting, secondary progressive and progressive-relapsing multiple sclerosis courses were all represented.

Unique molecular identifiers were built into the TCR beta cDNA libraries. cDNA molecules numbering 450,000 to 650,000 came from about 1 to 10 million T cells. A single record per CDR3 protein comes from TCRdb applying MiXCR to the PCR reads. In the table there are 700,000 to 800,000 distinct CDR3 sequences, 25% to 30% of which are singletons. Only a few counts were recorded for this clonotype. The target antigen is unknown. V lost 0 bases to trimming and J lost 13 bases; unmatched junction nucleotides: 9. The CDR3 runs 15 residues. Germline CDR1 is SGHDT and CDR2 is YYEEEE. Study observations and caveats: With TRBV5-6, TRBV5-1 and TRBV20-1 included, about five TRBV segments were more frequent in patients than in controls. F-measure co-clustering was strong for batch-matched samples. People with multiple sclerosis had a significantly lower normalized Chao1 diversity than controls did.

The V gene is TRBV5-6, the J gene TRBJ2-1; 11 bases fit TRBD2. The source material was blood. This receptor was obtained from a girl under 18 with multiple sclerosis. The CDR3 is CASSLAASGRLGQFF. In DNA, the CDR3 is TGTGCCAGCAGCTTGGCCGCTAGCGGGAGGTTAGGCCAGTTCTTC.